What follows is one T cell receptor beta chain and its context. What it recognizes is unknown. The germline gene is not matched at one end of the junction; a read error may be the cause. The sample belongs to a study of T cells in tuberculosis. Study results and caveats: Active tuberculosis cases were adults; controls were adolescents. Active tuberculosis alpha repertoires lay closer to GMM-specific TCRs than controls'. Active tuberculosis patients had shorter CDR3-alpha; the beta difference was nonsignificant.

The CDR3 runs to 13 residues. Per germline, CDR1 SGHNT and CDR2 YYREEE (reference sequence). At study entry, adolescents had tuberculin skin tests and IGRA screening. The data were produced by immunoSEQ multiplex PCR, yet TCRdb's version contains in-frame clones alone and is incomplete. Seen here are fewer than 35,000 clones, roughly 95% observed once, and the top ten hold over 2%. The chain is built from TRBV5-4 and TRBJ2-7; D gene ambiguous. The sample taken for sequencing was PBMCs. This TCR was recovered from a donor between 5 and 29 years old with latent tuberculosis or without tuberculosis infection. CDR3 residues: CASSLILSDEQYF. The CDR3 nucleotides are TGTGCCAGCAGCTTGATCCTCTCCGACGAGCAGTACTTC.